This T cell receptor (beta chain) was sequenced for a study of PD-L1 blockade in urothelial cancer. Noted time point: pretreatment peripheral blood. The table came from immunoSEQ multiplex PCR; TCRdb's copy has only in-frame clones and leaves some out. The data show 49,000 or so clones, 60% to 85% seen once. Germline assignment: CDR1 MNHNY and CDR2 SVGAGI (reference sequence). Trimming shortened V by 6 bases and J by 5 bases, and 19 bases separated the two germline ends. The CDR3 has 15 amino acids. The sequence was obtained from a man between 70 and 80 years old with urothelial cancer. The chain recombines TRBV6-6 with TRBJ1-2; a weak D match, TRBD1 (5 bases). The starting material was PBMCs, obtained around atezolizumab (anti-PD-L1) treatment. For the CDR3, the DNA is TGTGCCAGCAGCCCCTCGCGCGGGGGGGGGTATGGCTACACCTTC. This codes for CASSPSRGGGYGYTF.